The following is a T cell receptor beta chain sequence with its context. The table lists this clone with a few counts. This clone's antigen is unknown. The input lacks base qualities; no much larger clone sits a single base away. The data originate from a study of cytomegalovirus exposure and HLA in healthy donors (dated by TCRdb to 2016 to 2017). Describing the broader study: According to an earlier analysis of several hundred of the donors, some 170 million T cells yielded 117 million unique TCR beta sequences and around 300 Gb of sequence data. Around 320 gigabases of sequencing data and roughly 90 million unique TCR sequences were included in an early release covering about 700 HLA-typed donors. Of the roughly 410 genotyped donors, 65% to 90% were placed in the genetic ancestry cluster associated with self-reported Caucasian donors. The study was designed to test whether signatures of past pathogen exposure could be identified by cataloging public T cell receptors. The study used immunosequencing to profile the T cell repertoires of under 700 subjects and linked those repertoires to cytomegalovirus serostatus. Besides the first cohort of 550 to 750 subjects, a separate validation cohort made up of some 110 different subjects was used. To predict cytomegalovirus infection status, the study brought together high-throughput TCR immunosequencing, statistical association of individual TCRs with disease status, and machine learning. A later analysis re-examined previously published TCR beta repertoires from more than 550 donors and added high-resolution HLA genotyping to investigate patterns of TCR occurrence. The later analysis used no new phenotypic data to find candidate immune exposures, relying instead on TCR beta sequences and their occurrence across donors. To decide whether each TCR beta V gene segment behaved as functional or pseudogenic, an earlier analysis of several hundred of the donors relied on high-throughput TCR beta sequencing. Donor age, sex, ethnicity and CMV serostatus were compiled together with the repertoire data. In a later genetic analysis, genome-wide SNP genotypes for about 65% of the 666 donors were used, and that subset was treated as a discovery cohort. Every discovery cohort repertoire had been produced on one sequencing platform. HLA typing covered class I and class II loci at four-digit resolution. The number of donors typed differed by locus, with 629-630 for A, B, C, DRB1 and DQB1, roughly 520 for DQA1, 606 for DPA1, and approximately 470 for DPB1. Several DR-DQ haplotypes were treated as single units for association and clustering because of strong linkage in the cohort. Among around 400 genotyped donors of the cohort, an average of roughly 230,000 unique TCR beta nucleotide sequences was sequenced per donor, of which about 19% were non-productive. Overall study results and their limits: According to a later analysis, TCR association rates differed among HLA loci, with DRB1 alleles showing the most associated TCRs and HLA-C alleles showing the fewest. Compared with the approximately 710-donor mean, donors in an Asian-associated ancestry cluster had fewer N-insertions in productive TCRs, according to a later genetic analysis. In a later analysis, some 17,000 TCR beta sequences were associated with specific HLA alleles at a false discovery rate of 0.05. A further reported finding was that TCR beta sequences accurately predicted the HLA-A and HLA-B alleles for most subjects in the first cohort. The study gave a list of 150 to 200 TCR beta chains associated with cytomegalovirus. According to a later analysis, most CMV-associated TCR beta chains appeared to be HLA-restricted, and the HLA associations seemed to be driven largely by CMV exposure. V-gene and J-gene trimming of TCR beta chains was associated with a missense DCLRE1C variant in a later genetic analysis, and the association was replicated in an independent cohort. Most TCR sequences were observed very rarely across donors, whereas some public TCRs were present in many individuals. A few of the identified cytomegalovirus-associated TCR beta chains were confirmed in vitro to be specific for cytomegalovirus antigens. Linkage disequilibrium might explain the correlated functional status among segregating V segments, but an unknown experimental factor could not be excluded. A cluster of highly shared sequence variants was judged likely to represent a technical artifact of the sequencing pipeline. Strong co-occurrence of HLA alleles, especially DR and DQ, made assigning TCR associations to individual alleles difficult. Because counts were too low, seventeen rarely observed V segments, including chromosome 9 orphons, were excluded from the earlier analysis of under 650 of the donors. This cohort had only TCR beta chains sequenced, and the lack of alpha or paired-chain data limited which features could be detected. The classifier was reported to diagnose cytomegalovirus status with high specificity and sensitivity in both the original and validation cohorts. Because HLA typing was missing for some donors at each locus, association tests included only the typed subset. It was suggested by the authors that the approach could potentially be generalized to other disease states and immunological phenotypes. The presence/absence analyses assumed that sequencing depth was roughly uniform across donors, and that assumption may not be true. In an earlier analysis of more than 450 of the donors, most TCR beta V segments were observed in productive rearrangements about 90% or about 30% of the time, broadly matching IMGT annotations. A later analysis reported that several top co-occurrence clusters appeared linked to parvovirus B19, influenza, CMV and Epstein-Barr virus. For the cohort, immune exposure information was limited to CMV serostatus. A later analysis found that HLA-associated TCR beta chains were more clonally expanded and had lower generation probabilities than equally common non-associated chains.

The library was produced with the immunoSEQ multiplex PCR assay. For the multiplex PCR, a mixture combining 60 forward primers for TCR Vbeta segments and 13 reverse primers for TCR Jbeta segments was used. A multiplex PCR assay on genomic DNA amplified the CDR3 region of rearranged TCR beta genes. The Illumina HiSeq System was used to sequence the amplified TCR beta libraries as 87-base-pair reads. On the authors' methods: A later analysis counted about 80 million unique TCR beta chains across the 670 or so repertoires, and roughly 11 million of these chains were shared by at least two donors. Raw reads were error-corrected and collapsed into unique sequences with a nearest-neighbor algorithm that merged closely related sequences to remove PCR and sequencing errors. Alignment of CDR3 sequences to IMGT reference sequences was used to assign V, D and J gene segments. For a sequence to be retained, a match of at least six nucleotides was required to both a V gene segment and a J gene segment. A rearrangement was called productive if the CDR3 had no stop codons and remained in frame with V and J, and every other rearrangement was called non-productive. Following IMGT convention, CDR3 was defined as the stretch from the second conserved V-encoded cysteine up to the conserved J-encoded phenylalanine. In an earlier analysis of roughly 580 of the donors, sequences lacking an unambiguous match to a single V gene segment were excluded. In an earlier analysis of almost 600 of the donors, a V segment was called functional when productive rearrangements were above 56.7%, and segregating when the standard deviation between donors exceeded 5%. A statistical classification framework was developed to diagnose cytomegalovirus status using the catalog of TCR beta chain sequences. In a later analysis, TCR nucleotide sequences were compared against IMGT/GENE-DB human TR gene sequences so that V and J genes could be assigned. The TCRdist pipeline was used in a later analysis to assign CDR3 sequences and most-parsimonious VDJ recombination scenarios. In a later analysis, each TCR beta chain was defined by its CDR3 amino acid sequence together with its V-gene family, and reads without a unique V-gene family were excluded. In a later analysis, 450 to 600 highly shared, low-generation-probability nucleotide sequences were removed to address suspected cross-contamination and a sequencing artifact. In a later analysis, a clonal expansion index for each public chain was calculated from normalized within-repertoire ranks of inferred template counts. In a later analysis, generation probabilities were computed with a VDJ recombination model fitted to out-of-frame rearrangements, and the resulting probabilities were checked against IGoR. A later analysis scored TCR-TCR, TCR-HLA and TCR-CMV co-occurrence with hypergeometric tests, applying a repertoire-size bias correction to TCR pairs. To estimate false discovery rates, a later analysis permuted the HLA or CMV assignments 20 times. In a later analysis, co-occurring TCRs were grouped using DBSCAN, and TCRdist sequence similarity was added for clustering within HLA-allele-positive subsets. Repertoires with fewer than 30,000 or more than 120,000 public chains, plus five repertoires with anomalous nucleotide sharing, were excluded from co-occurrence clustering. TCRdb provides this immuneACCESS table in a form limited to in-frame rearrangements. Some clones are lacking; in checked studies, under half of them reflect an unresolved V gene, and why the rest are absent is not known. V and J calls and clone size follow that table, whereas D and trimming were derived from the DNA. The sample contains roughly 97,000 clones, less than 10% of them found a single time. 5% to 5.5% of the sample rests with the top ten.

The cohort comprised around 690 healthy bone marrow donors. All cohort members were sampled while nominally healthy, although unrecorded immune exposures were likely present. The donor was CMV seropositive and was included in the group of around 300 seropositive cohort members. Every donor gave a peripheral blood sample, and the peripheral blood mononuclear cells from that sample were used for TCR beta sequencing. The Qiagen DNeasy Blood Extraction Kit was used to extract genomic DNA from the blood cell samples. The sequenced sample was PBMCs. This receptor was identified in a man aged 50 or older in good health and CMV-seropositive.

The CDR3 protein sequence reads: CASSQDQGLAGNIQYF. In nucleotide form, the sequence is TGCGCCAGCAGCCAAGACCAGGGACTAGCCGGAAACATTCAGTACTTC. Recombination linked TRBV4-1 to TRBJ2-4; 9 central bases correspond to TRBD2. At the junction V is shortened by 0 bases and J by 6 bases; bases outside the gene matches: 6. CDR1 is given as MGHRA and CDR2 as YSYEKL, both from the germline V gene. Taken from cysteine to phenylalanine, the CDR3 has 16 residues. Of all the DNA, just the CDR3 is kept, 48 bases in frame from base 1.